Sequencing of this TCR beta chain was carried out in a study of PD-1 blockade in mismatch repair-deficient tumors. Findings and limits, study-wide: Tumor-resident clones, often undetectable pretreatment in blood, expanded then contracted after pembrolizumab.

The data were produced by immunoSEQ multiplex PCR, yet TCRdb's version contains in-frame clones alone and is incomplete. The sample has approximately 23,000 clones, around 84% seen once. Germline CDR1 MDHEN, CDR2 SYDVKM. The CDR3 totals 13 residues. Trimming took 6 bases from V and 6 from J; bases not matched to a gene: 7. Notes on this clone: Its specificity is unknown.

The TCR sequence derives from an adult with mismatch repair-deficient cancer. The chain recombines TRBV28 with TRBJ1-2; 7 nucleotides line up with TRBD1. This sample comprised PBMCs, obtained before pembrolizumab treatment. The CDR3 loop is CASRAGGRDGYTF. Written as DNA, the CDR3 is TGTGCCAGCAGAGCAGGGGGGCGGGATGGCTACACCTTC.